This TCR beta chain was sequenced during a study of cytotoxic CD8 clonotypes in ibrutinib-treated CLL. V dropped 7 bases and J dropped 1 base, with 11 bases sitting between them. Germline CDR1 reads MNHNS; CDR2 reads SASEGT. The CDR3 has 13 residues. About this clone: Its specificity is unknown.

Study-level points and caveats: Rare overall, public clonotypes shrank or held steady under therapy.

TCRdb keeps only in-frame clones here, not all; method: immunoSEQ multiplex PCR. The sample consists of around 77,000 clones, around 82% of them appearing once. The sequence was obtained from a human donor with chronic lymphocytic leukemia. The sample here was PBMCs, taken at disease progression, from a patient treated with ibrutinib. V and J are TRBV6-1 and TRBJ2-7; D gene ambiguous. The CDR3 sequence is CASNSAASYEQYF. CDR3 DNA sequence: TGTGCCAGCAATTCCGCAGCATCCTACGAGCAGTACTTC.